The clone carrying this TCR beta chain was observed a handful of times. Trimming took 4 bases from V and 2 from J, leaving 8 bases between them. The CDR3 consists of 13 residues. From germline, CDR1 is LGHDT and CDR2 YNNKEL (reference sequence). The table came from immunoSEQ multiplex PCR; TCRdb's copy has only in-frame clones and leaves some out. There are 200,000 to 250,000 clones in the sample; roughly 90% occur only once, and around 6.5% lies in the top ten. This record comes from a study of blood T cell repertoires in COVID-19. What was sequenced was peripheral blood. The V call is TRBV3-1 (or the pseudogene TRBV3-2), the J call TRBJ1-1; D not certain. The receptor comes from a man between 60 and 75 years old who had recovered from COVID-19. The DNA for the CDR3 is TGTGCCAGCAGCCCGGGGTTTAACACTGAAGCTTTCTTT. Translated, it gives CASSPGFNTEAFF.